These 9 T cell receptor beta chains share one sample of origin, sequenced in a study of cytotoxic CD8 clonotypes in ibrutinib-treated CLL. Libraries were prepared by immunoSEQ multiplex PCR; TCRdb keeps only in-frame clonotypes and omits some of them. The sample lists around 250,000 clones; under 75% were seen once. The input for sequencing was PBMCs, taken after 24 months of ibrutinib treatment. All receptors come from a human donor with chronic lymphocytic leukemia.

The sample holds a few counts of this clone. The CDR3 bases are TGTGCCTGGAGTTTCCAGGGTCGGGAGCAGTACTTC. It is translated as CAWSFQGREQYF. J is TRBJ2-7 and V is TRBV30; D may be TRBD1 (5 bases). The CDR3 is made up of 12 amino acids. The V end was cut by 2 bases, the J end by 7 bases, with 12 bases between. Looked up from germline, CDR1 is GTSNPN and CDR2 is SVGIG (reference sequence).

There are a few counts of this clone. The CDR3 sequence is CASTEGSGANVLTF. The CDR3 DNA is TGCGCCAGCACCGAAGGTTCTGGGGCCAACGTCCTGACTTTC. V usage is TRBV4-1 and J usage is TRBJ2-6; D remains unclear. Germline V gene sequence: CDR1 MGHRA, CDR2 YSYEKL. The CDR3 runs 14 residues. Deletions cut 7 bases from V and 1 base from J, with 8 bases between.

With respect to this clone: This sample includes further DNA sequences coding for the same CDR3. This chain uses TRBV5-1 with TRBJ1-5; D is unclear. The CDR3 has 13 amino acids. CDR1 SGHRS and CDR2 YFSETQ come from the germline V gene. Trimming stripped 3 bases from V and 5 bases from J, with 9 bases between. The CDR3 region is CASSSQGDQPQHF. CDR3 nucleotide sequence: TGCGCCAGCAGCTCCCAAGGAGATCAGCCCCAGCATTTT.

In its sample, this clone was seen once. The rearrangement uses TRBV7-2 and TRBJ2-1, with D possibly being TRBD2 (6 bases). Trimming took 2 bases from V and 2 from J, leaving 10 bases between them. Germline CDR1 reads SGHTA; CDR2 reads FQGNSA. The CDR3 runs 15 residues. The CDR3 region is CASSLLSGPYNEQFF. The CDR3 DNA reads TGTGCCAGCAGCTTATTAAGCGGGCCCTACAATGAGCAGTTCTTC.

Here the CDR3 reads CASMGAYEQYF. Written as DNA, the CDR3 is TGTGCCAGCATGGGGGCCTACGAGCAGTACTTC. The chain is built from TRBV2 and TRBJ2-7; tentatively, D is TRBD1 or TRBD2 (5 bases each). Germline V CDR1 and CDR2: SNHLY, FYNNEI. This CDR3 is 11 amino acids long. Trimming took off 7 bases at V and 2 bases at J, with 6 bases between the two ends.

This clone was seen more than once but under ten times. The V and J genes are TRBV5-1 and TRBJ2-2; a possible D gene is TRBD1 (6 bases). The CDR3 sequence is 16 residues long. V was cut by 4 bases and J by 4 bases, with 17 bases left in between. Germline lookup yields CDR1 SGHRS and CDR2 YFSETQ. The CDR3 is CASSQDWSTGTGELFF. In nucleotides, the CDR3 is TGCGCCAGCAGCCAAGATTGGTCGACAGGCACCGGGGAGCTGTTTTTT.

This chain uses TRBV7-3 with TRBJ2-2; TRBD1 matches at 7 bases. Per the germline V gene, CDR1 is SGHTA and CDR2 is FQGTGA. The ends lost 5 bases at V and 4 bases at J; junction bases unmatched: 4. The CDR3 is made up of 14 amino acids. CDR3 in amino acids: CASSTSGGTGELFF. CDR3 in DNA: TGTGCCAGCAGCACCTCAGGGGGCACCGGGGAGCTGTTTTTT.

The chain employs TRBV2 and TRBJ2-7; no clear D. Trimming left V 10 bases short and J 7 bases short, with 11 bases between. The CDR3 is 10 amino acids. Germline CDR1 and CDR2: SNHLY and FYNNEI. The CDR3 reads CATVAGEQYF. CDR3 coding DNA: TGTGCCACCGTTGCCGGGGAGCAGTACTTC.

V is TRBV5-1 and J is TRBJ2-3; 7 positions match TRBD1. CDR3 length: 15 amino acids. J lost 2 bases, V lost 4 bases, and 7 bases had no gene match. Germline assignment: CDR1 SGHRS and CDR2 YFSETQ. The CDR3 region has the DNA TGCGCCAGCAGCGCCACCGGGACAGCCACAGATACGCAGTATTTT. As protein: CASSATGTATDTQYF. The full variable domain, in which reference TRBV5-1 and TRBJ2-3 provide the parts outside the CDR3, is KAGVTQTPRYLIKTRGQQVTLSCSPISGHRSVSWYQQTPGQGLQFLFEYFSETQRNKGNFPGRFSGRQFSNSRSEMNVSTLELGDSALYLCASSATGTATDTQYFGPGTRLTVL.